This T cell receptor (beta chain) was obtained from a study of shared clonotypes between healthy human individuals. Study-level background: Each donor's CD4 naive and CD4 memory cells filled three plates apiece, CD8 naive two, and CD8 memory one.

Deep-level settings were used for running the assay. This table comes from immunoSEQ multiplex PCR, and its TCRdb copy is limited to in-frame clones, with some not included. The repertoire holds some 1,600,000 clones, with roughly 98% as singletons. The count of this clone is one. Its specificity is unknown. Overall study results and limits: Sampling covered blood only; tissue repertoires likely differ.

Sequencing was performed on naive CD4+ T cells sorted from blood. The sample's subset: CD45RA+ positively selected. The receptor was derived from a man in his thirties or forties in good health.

CDR3 DNA sequence: TGTGCCACCAGCAGAAATTTAGATCGGGAGACCCAGTACTTC. This translates into CATSRNLDRETQYF. The V gene is TRBV15, the J gene TRBJ2-5, with D hard to call. The CDR3 runs 14 residues. Germline CDR1 reads LNHNV; CDR2 reads YYDKDF (reference sequence). Trimming left V 2 bases short and J 5 bases short, with 12 bases between.